Listed below are T cell receptor beta chains from one sample, sequenced in a study of vaccination and CD4 T cells after COVID-19. These receptors' targets are unknown. TCRdb analysed the PCR reads with MiXCR anew, one entry per CDR3 protein. The sample has about 20,000 distinct CDR3 sequences, 43% seen once. Sequenced material: CD4+ T cells from blood, cultured in vitro, taken after SARS-CoV-2 vaccination. All receptors derive from a human donor who had recovered from COVID-19. CDR3s include the opening cysteine and the closing phenylalanine or tryptophan. A D gene is named only where the DNA matches it firmly. A clone size is listed for some rows: how often the clone was seen (once, few, many), or a class if it is expanded.

>TRBV7-3|NA|TRBJ2-2|NA
TGTGCCAGCAGCTCGGACCGGGGGGAGCTGTTTTTT
CASSSDRGELFF
>TRBV12-3/TRBV12-4|NA|TRBJ1-1|NA
TGTGCCAGCAGTCTGAGGGGCGAAGCTTTCTTT
CASSLRGEAFF
>TRBV2|few|TRBJ1-5|NA
TGTGCCAGCAGTCGAGGGACCTTGCCTAGCAATCAGCCCCAGCATTTT
CASSRGTLPSNQPQHF
>TRBV15|few|TRBJ2-1|NA
TGTGCCACCAGCTCCCGTGAACAGGGAAAGCAGTTCTTC
CATSSREQGKQFF
>TRBV6-2/TRBV6-3|few|TRBJ1-2|NA
TGTGCCAGCAGTTATCGGGGATATAGCTATGGCTACACCTTC
CASSYRGYSYGYTF
>TRBV15|few|TRBJ1-2|NA
TGTGCCACCAGCAGAGATGCAGTGCCAGCCTATGGCTACACCTTC
CATSRDAVPAYGYTF
>TRBV20-1|few|TRBJ2-5|NA
TGCAGTGCTAGAGTGGGTCCGACCCAGTACTTC
CSARVGPTQYF
>TRBV12-3/TRBV12-4|NA|TRBJ1-5|TRBD1
TGTGCCAGCAGTTTCCGGACAGGGGGCATGGGTCAGCCCCAGCATTTT
CASSFRTGGMGQPQHF
>TRBV7-2|NA|TRBJ2-7|NA
TGTGCCAGCAGCTTACGGTACGGGGGCGAGCAGTACTTC
CASSLRYGGEQYF
>TRBV7-2|NA|TRBJ2-1|NA
TGTGCCAGCAGCCTAACAGGGAGTGGGGAGCAGTTCTTC
CASSLTGSGEQFF
>TRBV11-3|NA|TRBJ1-1|NA
TGTGCCAGCAGCTCCGAGGGCATGAACACTGAAGCTTTCTTT
CASSSEGMNTEAFF
>TRBV11-3|NA|TRBJ2-7|TRBD1
TGTGCCAGCAGCTCGGGGGGGACAGGGGCCTACGAGCAGTACTTC
CASSSGGTGAYEQYF
>TRBV20-1|NA|TRBJ2-3|TRBD2
TGCAGTGCTAGAGAAGCGGGAGGGAGCACAGATACGCAGTATTTT
CSAREAGGSTDTQYF
>TRBV5-1|few|TRBJ2-7|TRBD1
TGCGCCAGCAGCTGGACAGGGGAGAACTACGAGCAGTACTTC
CASSWTGENYEQYF
>TRBV28|few|TRBJ1-5|NA
TGTGCCAGCAGTGGCGGAGTAGTCAATCAGCCCCAGCATTTT
CASSGGVVNQPQHF
>TRBV27|NA|TRBJ1-5|NA
TGTGCCAGCAGTTCCTCCTTACCGGGACTTCGTCAGCCCCAGCATTTT
CASSSSLPGLRQPQHF
>TRBV6-5|NA|TRBJ2-1|NA
TGTGCCAGCAGTTACTCGGGGCTCGCGGAGCAGTTCTTC
CASSYSGLAEQFF
>TRBV20-1|NA|TRBJ1-1|NA
TGCAGTGCTAGTTCACAGAGGAACACTGAAGCTTTCTTT
CSASSQRNTEAFF
>TRBV19|few|TRBJ1-1|NA
TGTGCCAGTAGTATTGATTTGGGGACTGAAGCTTTCTTT
CASSIDLGTEAFF
>TRBV19|NA|TRBJ1-3|NA
TGTGCCAGTAGTACGTCGTTCAGGGATGGAAACACCATATATTTT
CASSTSFRDGNTIYF
>TRBV5-6|NA|TRBJ2-6|NA
TGTGCCAGCAGCAGGCCGAATCCTGGGGCCAACGTCCTGACTTTC
CASSRPNPGANVLTF
>TRBV27|NA|TRBJ2-7|NA
TGTGCCAGCAGCTACACGGAGGCCGGGCCCGAGCAGTACTTC
CASSYTEAGPEQYF
>TRBV5-1|NA|TRBJ1-1|NA
TGCGCCAGCAGCTTGGATCAGGGAATGTACACTGAAGCTTTCTTT
CASSLDQGMYTEAFF
>TRBV28|NA|TRBJ2-7|TRBD2
TGTGCCAGCAGTCCCCCCGGGACTAGAGGGGGCGAGCAGTACTTC
CASSPPGTRGGEQYF
>TRBV7-8|NA|TRBJ1-1|TRBD1
TGTGCCAGCAGCGAAAAACAGGGGTATGGGAGCACTGAAGCTTTCTTT
CASSEKQGYGSTEAFF
>TRBV12-3/TRBV12-4|NA|TRBJ2-7|TRBD2
TGTGCCAGCAGCAAGGGACTAGCGGGGACCTACGAGCAGTACTTC
CASSKGLAGTYEQYF
>TRBV7-2|NA|TRBJ1-2|TRBD1
TGTGCCAGCAGCTTAGGCCCGGACAGGGGCAGTGGCTACACCTTC
CASSLGPDRGSGYTF
>TRBV6-5|NA|TRBJ2-7|NA
TGTGCCAGCAGTTACTCCAAGCAAAACGAGCAGTACTTC
CASSYSKQNEQYF
>TRBV27|NA|TRBJ2-3|NA
TGTGCCAGCCTCCCCTGGGGTTCGGTGTTCGGAGATACGCAGTATTTT
CASLPWGSVFGDTQYF
>TRBV28|few|TRBJ1-1|TRBD1
TGTGCCAGCAGTCTCCCAGGGGGCGGTGGGCCTGAAGCTTTCTTT
CASSLPGGGGPEAFF
>TRBV6-2/TRBV6-3|NA|TRBJ1-5|TRBD1
TGTGCCAGCAGTTCCCTGTGGGGACAGGGGGTACTTGGCAATCAGCCCCAGCATTTT
CASSSLWGQGVLGNQPQHF
>TRBV11-3|NA|TRBJ2-1|NA
TGTGCCAGCAGCTCCTCGGATTCGCTTAGCGGCAAGCAGTTCTTC
CASSSSDSLSGKQFF
>TRBV7-8|NA|TRBJ1-1|TRBD1
TGTGCCAGCAGCCCGAGGGACAGGGATACTGAAGCTTTCTTT
CASSPRDRDTEAFF
>TRBV29-1|NA|TRBJ2-7|NA
TGCAGCGTTGAAGTTGCAGGGGTCGAGCAGTACTTC
CSVEVAGVEQYF
>TRBV6-2/TRBV6-3|NA|TRBJ2-7|NA
TGTGCCAGCAGTGGAAAAACAGGACAGTCCTACGAGCAGTACTTC
CASSGKTGQSYEQYF
>TRBV6-5|NA|TRBJ1-1|NA
TGTGCCAGCAGTTACTCCGGGGGCCGGAGTATGAACACTGAAGCTTTCTTT
CASSYSGGRSMNTEAFF
>TRBV6-2/TRBV6-3|once|TRBJ1-1|TRBD1
TGTGCCAGCAGTTACTCGGGGGACAGCCGACCCGCTTTCTTT
CASSYSGDSRPAFF
>TRBV7-8|few|TRBJ1-2|NA
TGTGCCAGCAGCACCGACAATTGGAGCTATGGCTACACCTTC
CASSTDNWSYGYTF
>TRBV19|NA|TRBJ2-5|NA
TGTGCCAGTAGTAAGCAACGAGAGACCCAGTACTTC
CASSKQRETQYF
>TRBV6-1|NA|TRBJ1-1|NA
TGTGCCAGCAGTGAAACGGTGAACACTGAAGCTTTCTTT
CASSETVNTEAFF
>TRBV5-5|NA|TRBJ2-1|TRBD2
TGTGCCAGCAGCCCAGGGGGACTAGCGGGACATGAGCAGTTCTTC
CASSPGGLAGHEQFF